This paragraph reports one TCR beta chain. This record belongs to a study of blood T cell repertoires in COVID-19. TCRdb's table, derived via immunoSEQ multiplex PCR, lists solely in-frame clones and lacks some. The sample lists about 120,000 clones, less than 90% occurring once. Trimming stripped 0 bases from V and 9 bases from J, with 12 bases between. Germline V gene lookup returns CDR1 MNHEY and CDR2 SVGEGT. The CDR3 covers 13 residues. The chain couples TRBV6-2 or TRBV6-3 to TRBJ2-7; D gene ambiguous. The TCR comes from a man aged 25-45 years with acute or convalescent COVID-19. The sample comprised peripheral blood. CDR3 coding DNA: TGTGCCAGCAGTTACTCGTCCCCCAGCGTGCAGTACTTC. Residues: CASSYSSPSVQYF.